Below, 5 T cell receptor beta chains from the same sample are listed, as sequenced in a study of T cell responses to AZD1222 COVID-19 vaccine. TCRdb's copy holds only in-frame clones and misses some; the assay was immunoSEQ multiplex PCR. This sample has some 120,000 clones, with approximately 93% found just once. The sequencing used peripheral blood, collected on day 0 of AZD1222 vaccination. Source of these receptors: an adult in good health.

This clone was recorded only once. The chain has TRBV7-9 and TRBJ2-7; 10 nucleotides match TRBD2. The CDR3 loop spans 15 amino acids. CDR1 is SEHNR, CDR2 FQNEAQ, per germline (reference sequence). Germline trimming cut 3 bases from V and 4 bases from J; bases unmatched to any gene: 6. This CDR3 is CASSFLAGEDYEQYF. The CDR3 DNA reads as TGTGCCAGCAGCTTTCTAGCGGGAGAGGATTACGAGCAGTACTTC.

The CDR3 bases are TGTGCCAGCAGCTTAGCACGGGAGACCCAGTACTTC. Residues: CASSLARETQYF. The V and J genes are TRBV7-6 and TRBJ2-5; D uncertain. The CDR3 sequence is 12 residues long. In germline, CDR1 is SGHVS, CDR2 FNYEAQ. V lost 0 bases, J lost 5 bases, and 4 bases lay in between.

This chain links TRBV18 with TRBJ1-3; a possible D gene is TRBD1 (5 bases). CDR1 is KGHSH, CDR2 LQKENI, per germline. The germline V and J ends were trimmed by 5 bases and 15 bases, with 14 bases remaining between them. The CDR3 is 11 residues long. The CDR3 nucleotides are TGTGCCAGCTCATCGGGACCGCCGGGATATTTT. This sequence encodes CASSSGPPGYF.

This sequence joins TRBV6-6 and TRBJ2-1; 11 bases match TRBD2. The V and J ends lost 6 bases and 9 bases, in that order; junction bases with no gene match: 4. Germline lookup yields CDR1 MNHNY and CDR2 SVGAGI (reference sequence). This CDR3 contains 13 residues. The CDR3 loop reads CASSRLAGGEQFF. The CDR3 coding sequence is TGTGCCAGCAGCCGGCTAGCGGGAGGTGAGCAGTTCTTC.

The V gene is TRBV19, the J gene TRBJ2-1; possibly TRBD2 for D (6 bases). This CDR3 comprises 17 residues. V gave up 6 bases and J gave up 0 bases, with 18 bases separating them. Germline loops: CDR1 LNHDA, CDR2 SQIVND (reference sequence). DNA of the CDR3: TGTGCCAGTAGCCCGCCTCGGGGGAGCCTCTCCTACAATGAGCAGTTCTTC. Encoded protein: CASSPPRGSLSYNEQFF.